The 3 T cell receptor beta chains below come from one sample, sequenced in a study of response to subunit inactivated influenza vaccine. Via MiXCR, TCRdb re-called the RT-PCR reads, giving one row per CDR3 protein. Among 400,000 to 550,000 distinct CDR3 sequences listed, about 25% were seen once. The sequencing here drew on CD4+ T cells sorted from PBMCs, taken more than 4 days after vaccination. Receptors were obtained from a man aged 50 to 60 who received an inactivated influenza vaccine.

V is TRBV4-2 and J is TRBJ2-3, with D perhaps matching TRBD1 or TRBD2 (5 bases each). V gave up 1 base and J gave up 1 base, with 18 bases separating them. This CDR3 has 18 residues. The germline V gene has CDR1 LGHNA and CDR2 YNFKEQ. The CDR3 DNA sequence: TGTGCCAGCAGCCAAGTCACCCGAGGGGAGTGGGGCACAGATACGCAGTATTTT. Encoded protein: CASSQVTRGEWGTDTQYF.

The chain joins TRBV5-1 to TRBJ2-5; the D is unclear. V lost 5 bases and J lost 5, with 19 bases in between. The germline gives CDR1 SGHRS, CDR2 YFSETQ. The CDR3 is 15 amino acids. CDR3 protein: CASRKNQVLGETQYF. CDR3 DNA sequence: TGCGCCAGCAGAAAAAATCAGGTCCTAGGGGAGACCCAGTACTTC.

In this sample, this clonotype turned up a few times. V usage is TRBV6-5 and J usage is TRBJ2-7; 7 bases are shared with TRBD1. Germline CDR1 is MNHEY and CDR2 is SVGAGI. Trimming removed 2 bases from V and 4 bases from J; junction bases left unmatched: 2. The CDR3 spans 13 residues. The CDR3 DNA reads as TGTGCCAGCAGTTACAAGACAGGGTACGAGCAGTACTTC. Protein sequence: CASSYKTGYEQYF.